Listed below are T cell receptor beta chains from one sample, sequenced in a study of beta chain features in type 1 diabetes. Here immunoSEQ multiplex PCR was the method, and the copy in TCRdb shows in-frame clones only, minus some. The table lists about 260,000 clones, around 21% of them singletons. Sequenced input: naive CD4+ T cells from blood. The receptors shown here come from a woman aged 40 to 50 with type 1 diabetes. Both conserved end residues are part of each CDR3. The D gene is left open where the match is weak. Clone size is stated in some rows and not others, as once, few, many or a class when expanded.

v_call: TRBV5-6; d_call: NA; clone_size: NA; j_call: TRBJ1-2; cdr3_nt: TGTGCCAGCAGCTTGTTGGGCACCGCTAACTATGGCTACACCTTC; cdr3_aa: CASSLLGTANYGYTF
v_call: TRBV4-2; d_call: NA; clone_size: few; j_call: TRBJ1-4; cdr3_nt: TGTGCCAGCAGCCAAGGAGGGGGAAGTAATGAAAAACTGTTTTTT; cdr3_aa: CASSQGGGSNEKLFF
v_call: TRBV2; d_call: NA; clone_size: once; j_call: TRBJ1-6; cdr3_nt: TGTGCCAGCAGTGAAGGAGTCTTCAATTCACCCCTCCACTTT; cdr3_aa: CASSEGVFNSPLHF
v_call: TRBV15; d_call: NA; clone_size: NA; j_call: TRBJ2-2; cdr3_nt: TGTGCCACCAGCAGAGATTTGGGGGCTAGCACCGGGGAGCTGTTTTTT; cdr3_aa: CATSRDLGASTGELFF
v_call: TRBV29-1; d_call: TRBD1; clone_size: few; j_call: TRBJ2-3; cdr3_nt: TGCAGCACAACCGGGACAGGGCCTTCTCTTTTCACAGATACGCAGTATTTT; cdr3_aa: CSTTGTGPSLFTDTQYF
v_call: TRBV27; d_call: TRBD2; clone_size: NA; j_call: TRBJ2-3; cdr3_nt: TGTGCCAGCAGCATGGGACTAGCTAGCACAGATACGCAGTATTTT; cdr3_aa: CASSMGLASTDTQYF
v_call: TRBV5-6; d_call: NA; clone_size: few; j_call: TRBJ2-5; cdr3_nt: TGTGCCAGCAGCCAGGGGAACCAAGAGACCCAGTACTTC; cdr3_aa: CASSQGNQETQYF
v_call: TRBV9; d_call: TRBD2; clone_size: NA; j_call: TRBJ2-3; cdr3_nt: TGTGCCAGCAGCGCCGGGACTAGAAGATCAGATACGCAGTATTTT; cdr3_aa: CASSAGTRRSDTQYF
v_call: TRBV7-9; d_call: TRBD1; clone_size: few; j_call: TRBJ1-5; cdr3_nt: TGTGCCAGCAGCCCAGGGGGACCCATCAATCAGCCCCAGCATTTT; cdr3_aa: CASSPGGPINQPQHF
v_call: TRBV5-6; d_call: NA; clone_size: NA; j_call: TRBJ2-5; cdr3_nt: TGTGCCAGCTTCCTCAGGGGACGGCTCCAAGAGACCCAGTACTTC; cdr3_aa: CASFLRGRLQETQYF
v_call: TRBV9; d_call: TRBD2; clone_size: NA; j_call: TRBJ2-3; cdr3_nt: TGTGCCAGCAGCGTAGTTCTAGCGGGGGGCACAGATACGCAGTATTTT; cdr3_aa: CASSVVLAGGTDTQYF
v_call: TRBV4-1; d_call: TRBD1; clone_size: NA; j_call: TRBJ1-2; cdr3_nt: TGCGCCAGCAGCCAGGGACAGGGGAAGGAGGGCTACACCTTC; cdr3_aa: CASSQGQGKEGYTF
v_call: TRBV10-3; d_call: NA; clone_size: few; j_call: TRBJ2-3; cdr3_nt: TGTGCCATCAGCCCCACAGGGAGCACAGATACGCAGTATTTT; cdr3_aa: CAISPTGSTDTQYF
v_call: TRBV9; d_call: TRBD1; clone_size: NA; j_call: TRBJ1-3; cdr3_nt: TGTGCCAGCAGCGCCGGACAGGGAGGAAACACCATATATTTT; cdr3_aa: CASSAGQGGNTIYF
v_call: TRBV4-2; d_call: NA; clone_size: few; j_call: TRBJ1-2; cdr3_nt: TGTGCCAGCAGCCAAGATCTAAGCCGGTGGGGCTACACCTTC; cdr3_aa: CASSQDLSRWGYTF
v_call: TRBV28; d_call: NA; clone_size: few; j_call: TRBJ2-7; cdr3_nt: TGTGCCAGCAGTTTGACAGCAGCCTACGAGCAGTACTTC; cdr3_aa: CASSLTAAYEQYF
v_call: TRBV6-5; d_call: TRBD1; clone_size: few; j_call: TRBJ1-2; cdr3_nt: TGTGCCAGCAGCCAGGATGGGACAGAGGTCTATGGCTACACCTTC; cdr3_aa: CASSQDGTEVYGYTF
v_call: TRBV11-2; d_call: NA; clone_size: NA; j_call: TRBJ2-6; cdr3_nt: TGTGCCAGCGGAGACAGCTCTGGGGCCAACGTCCTGACTTTC; cdr3_aa: CASGDSSGANVLTF
v_call: TRBV7-2; d_call: NA; clone_size: few; j_call: TRBJ2-6; cdr3_nt: TGTGCCAGCAGCTTGGGCCCAGGGGCCAACGTCCTGACTTTC; cdr3_aa: CASSLGPGANVLTF
v_call: TRBV4-1; d_call: NA; clone_size: NA; j_call: TRBJ2-1; cdr3_nt: TGCGCCAGCAGCCAAGGCCCGAGAAACGATGAGCAGTTCTTC; cdr3_aa: CASSQGPRNDEQFF
v_call: TRBV9; d_call: TRBD1; clone_size: NA; j_call: TRBJ2-5; cdr3_nt: TGTGCCAGCAGCCCTCACGACGGGATGACAGGGCTTAGGGAGACCCAGTACTTC; cdr3_aa: CASSPHDGMTGLRETQYF
v_call: TRBV9; d_call: NA; clone_size: few; j_call: TRBJ2-7; cdr3_nt: TGTGCCAGCAGCGTTTCGGCCGGGACACTTTACGAGCAGTACTTC; cdr3_aa: CASSVSAGTLYEQYF
v_call: TRBV5-4; d_call: NA; clone_size: NA; j_call: TRBJ1-5; cdr3_nt: TGTGCCAGCAGCTTGGACGGAGATCAGCCCCAGCATTTT; cdr3_aa: CASSLDGDQPQHF
v_call: TRBV5-6; d_call: TRBD1; clone_size: few; j_call: TRBJ2-5; cdr3_nt: TGTGCCAGCCTACGATCGACAGGGAATGGAGAGACCCAGTACTTC; cdr3_aa: CASLRSTGNGETQYF
v_call: TRBV30; d_call: NA; clone_size: NA; j_call: TRBJ2-7; cdr3_nt: TGTGCCTGGAACCAGGGCTACGAGCAGTACTTC; cdr3_aa: CAWNQGYEQYF
v_call: TRBV27; d_call: TRBD1; clone_size: NA; j_call: TRBJ1-2; cdr3_nt: TGTGCCAGCAGGAAGACAGGGGGCGCTTACTATGGCTACACCTTC; cdr3_aa: CASRKTGGAYYGYTF
v_call: TRBV7-9; d_call: NA; clone_size: few; j_call: TRBJ2-5; cdr3_nt: TGTGCCAGCAGCCGCGATTCCCAAGAGACCCAGTACTTC; cdr3_aa: CASSRDSQETQYF
v_call: TRBV2; d_call: TRBD1; clone_size: NA; j_call: TRBJ2-7; cdr3_nt: TGTGCCAGCAGTAAGTTTCCGGGACAGGGCTCCCACGAGCAGTACTTC; cdr3_aa: CASSKFPGQGSHEQYF
v_call: TRBV7-2; d_call: NA; clone_size: few; j_call: TRBJ1-5; cdr3_nt: TGTGCCAGCAGCCGTACAGCCGATCAGCCCCAGCATTTT; cdr3_aa: CASSRTADQPQHF
v_call: TRBV5-4; d_call: TRBD2; clone_size: NA; j_call: TRBJ2-1; cdr3_nt: TGTGCCAGCAGCTTACCGGGACTAGCGGGTTATGAGCAGTTCTTC; cdr3_aa: CASSLPGLAGYEQFF
v_call: TRBV12-5; d_call: TRBD2; clone_size: few; j_call: TRBJ2-1; cdr3_nt: TGTGCTAGTGGTTTGATGAGCGGGGGTAACTACAATGAGCAGTTCTTC; cdr3_aa: CASGLMSGGNYNEQFF
v_call: TRBV11-2; d_call: NA; clone_size: NA; j_call: TRBJ2-1; cdr3_nt: TGTGCCAGCAGCTTATTGGCAGGATTCTACAATGAGCAGTTCTTC; cdr3_aa: CASSLLAGFYNEQFF
v_call: TRBV29-1; d_call: TRBD1; clone_size: NA; j_call: TRBJ1-1; cdr3_nt: TGCAGCGTGGGCGGACAGGGGAACACTGAAGCTTTCTTT; cdr3_aa: CSVGGQGNTEAFF
v_call: TRBV18; d_call: TRBD1; clone_size: NA; j_call: TRBJ1-1; cdr3_nt: TGTGCCAGCTCACCCAGACAGGGATCTGAAGCTTTCTTT; cdr3_aa: CASSPRQGSEAFF